Listed below are T cell receptor beta chains from one sample, sequenced in a study of blood T cell repertoires in COVID-19. Some clones are missing from TCRdb's copy, which holds only in-frame ones; the method was immunoSEQ multiplex PCR. The sample consists of some 68,000 clones, 80% to 90% of them appearing once. The sample taken for sequencing was peripheral blood. These receptors all stem from a man aged 50-59 years with acute or convalescent COVID-19. CDR3s leave out the opening cysteine and the closing phenylalanine or tryptophan.

v_call | cdr3_aa
TRBV27 | ASSLSGVQPQH
TRBV28 | ASSLFQGTHSYNEQF
TRBV5-5 | ASSPRTSGNQETQY
TRBV29-1 | SVEDGTGVGNEQF
TRBV5-1 | ASGEQGATNEKLF
TRBV6-5 | ASSYSPSGTGEAF
TRBV30 | AWSRTGESYGYT
TRBV5-1 | ASSSRGTLSYNEQF
TRBV18 | ASSRDGTRNTGELF
TRBV3-1/TRBV3-2 | ASSPRGGGPEKLF
TRBV7-8 | ASSLGGLAGAEQF
TRBV6-2/TRBV6-3 | ASSLPQGGYGYT
TRBV5-1 | ASNEGQTQETQY
TRBV4-2 | ASSQGYGRGGNEQF
TRBV2 | ASSGGTDYGYT
TRBV19 | ASFKGLPNTEAF
TRBV30 | AWAGTGHSPLH
TRBV6-5 | ASTPRRETRETQY
TRBV7-8 | ASSPRQVLLNTEAF
TRBV2 | ASRVDNSQPQH
TRBV27 | ASSSGIGYSNQPQH
TRBV28 | ASSRGTYELEAF
TRBV28 | ASSPGLAKETQY
TRBV7-9 | ASSATGGTNEQF
TRBV7-2 | ASSPKGALYGYT
TRBV28 | ASSFSGQGTEKLF
TRBV5-1 | ASSLDGDNGYT
TRBV24-1 | ATSDLHREGAETQY
TRBV6-2/TRBV6-3 | ASSRQGTNTGELF
TRBV19 | ASRLVGANSNQPQH
TRBV27 | ASGTEPSNYGYT
TRBV7-9 | ASSAAQKDRGRTYEQY
TRBV4-3 | ASSQARNTEAF
TRBV5-6 | ASSLGTAGPVSGYT
TRBV28 | AGGTDEKLF
TRBV5-8 | ASSELQGGNSPLH
TRBV9 | ASSVVGGYNSPLH
TRBV3-1/TRBV3-2 | ASSQRGTSNEQF
TRBV6-1 | ASSDQGSTGNTIY
TRBV9 | ASSVAGDGYT
TRBV30 | AWRDSANYGYT
TRBV27 | ASSHRLAGGKKTQY
TRBV24-1 | ATSDPSTGTDNEKLF
TRBV18 | ASSRQGGELTEAF
TRBV4-3 | ASSQDPSSALTYEQY
TRBV4-3 | ASSQDWASNTEAF